The present T cell receptor (beta chain) was sequenced within a study of T cell responses to AZD1222 COVID-19 vaccine. The study's findings and limits: Possibly, clonal diversity was underestimated; donors were largely white British and included more females.

In regard to this clone: Its antigen is unknown.

TCRdb's table, derived via immunoSEQ multiplex PCR, lists solely in-frame clones and lacks some. The sample comprises roughly 120,000 clones, roughly nine tenths of which are singletons, and roughly 1.5% rests with the top ten. The CDR3 consists of 16 residues. Trimming at V came to 3 bases and at J to 1 base, leaving 5 bases not matched to a gene. Germline assignment: CDR1 KGHSH and CDR2 LQKENI. Second-dose groups at about 4 or about 12 weeks were pooled. This clonotype originated in an adult who received the AZD1222 COVID-19 vaccine. The specimen was peripheral blood, collected 28 days after the second AZD1222 dose. The chain uses TRBV18 and TRBJ2-2; 7 bases agree with TRBD1. In nucleotides, the CDR3 is TGTGCCAGCTCACCGCGACAGGGAATGAACACCGGGGAGCTGTTTTTT. Amino acids: CASSPRQGMNTGELFF.